A selection of T cell receptor beta chains follows, all from one sample in a study of shared clonotypes between healthy human individuals. Method: immunoSEQ multiplex PCR; TCRdb's copy keeps in-frame clones and lacks some. The sample comprises roughly 300,000 clones, over 70% of which are singletons, and 10% rests with the top ten. Sequencing was performed on memory CD4+ T cells sorted from blood. The source of these receptors is a man under 40 in good health. CDR3s include the opening cysteine and the closing phenylalanine or tryptophan. The order of the fields is V gene, D gene, clone size, J gene, CDR3 protein, CDR3 DNA. D genes are given only for firm matches. Expanded clones are given a class, and other clones once, few, many or no size at all.

TRBV5-4	.	.	TRBJ2-3	CAVFAWESTDTQYF	TGTGCCGTTTTTGCTTGGGAAAGTACAGATACGCAGTATTTT
TRBV2	TRBD2	.	TRBJ2-5	CASGSGSYQETQYF	TGTGCCAGCGGGAGCGGGAGTTACCAAGAGACCCAGTACTTC
TRBV19	.	.	TRBJ1-2	CASSPTGDLYGYTF	TGTGCCAGTAGCCCGACGGGGGACCTCTATGGCTACACCTTC
TRBV6-1	.	.	TRBJ1-1	CASKLPGRMNTEAFF	TGTGCCAGCAAACTGCCAGGGAGGATGAACACTGAAGCTTTCTTT
TRBV7-2	.	.	TRBJ2-7	CASSLSAGHYEQYF	TGTGCCAGCAGCTTATCAGCGGGCCACTACGAGCAGTACTTC
TRBV28	.	.	TRBJ2-7	CASSFGAGLSYEQYF	TGTGCCAGCAGTTTTGGAGCAGGGCTCTCCTACGAGCAGTACTTC
TRBV9	.	once	TRBJ2-5	CASSVGVAAEETQYF	TGTGCCAGCAGCGTAGGAGTCGCCGCTGAAGAGACCCAGTACTTC
TRBV30	.	.	TRBJ2-3	CAWTRLDTQYF	TGTGCCTGGACACGGTTAGATACGCAGTATTTT
TRBV27	.	.	TRBJ2-7	CASSPRGGGAPYEQYF	TGTGCCAGCAGCCCAAGGGGGGGAGGGGCACCCTACGAGCAGTACTTC
TRBV18	.	.	TRBJ1-5	CASSSGESNQPQHF	TGTGCCAGCTCTTCCGGGGAGAGCAATCAGCCCCAGCATTTT
TRBV5-1	TRBD2	.	TRBJ2-1	CASSLALAGVDEQFF	TGCGCCAGCAGCTTGGCACTAGCGGGAGTGGATGAGCAGTTCTTC